These T cell receptor beta chains were read from a single sample in a study of technical replicates of blood from a few donors. Some clones are missing from TCRdb's copy, which holds only in-frame ones; the method was immunoSEQ multiplex PCR. The sample has approximately 79,000 clones, 95% to 98% seen once; the top ten hold roughly 0.3%. The material sequenced was T cells isolated from PBMCs. All receptors derive from a human donor in good health. Each CDR3 is given with its conserved first and last residue. The order of the fields is D gene, V gene, J gene, clone size, CDR3 protein, CDR3 DNA. A D gene is named only where the DNA matches it firmly. Size is stated for part of the rows, as once, few or many counts, or as a class when the clone is expanded.

D gene: TRBD2; V gene: TRBV4-3; J gene: TRBJ2-1; clone size: -; CDR3 protein: CASSQTSGTYNEQFF; CDR3 DNA: TGCGCCAGCAGCCAAACTAGCGGAACATACAATGAGCAGTTCTTC
D gene: TRBD1; V gene: TRBV4-1; J gene: TRBJ2-7; clone size: -; CDR3 protein: CASSQYRDREYEQYF; CDR3 DNA: TGCGCCAGCAGCCAATACCGGGACAGGGAGTACGAGCAGTACTTC
D gene: TRBD2; V gene: TRBV7-9; J gene: TRBJ2-1; clone size: -; CDR3 protein: CASILLGLAGSNSYNEQFF; CDR3 DNA: TGTGCCAGCATCCTCTTAGGACTAGCGGGGTCCAACTCCTACAATGAGCAGTTCTTC
D gene: TRBD1; V gene: TRBV28; J gene: TRBJ1-2; clone size: -; CDR3 protein: CASNKHDSGGNYGYTF; CDR3 DNA: TGTGCCAGCAACAAACACGATTCAGGGGGCAACTATGGCTACACCTTC
D gene: -; V gene: TRBV6-6; J gene: TRBJ2-7; clone size: -; CDR3 protein: CASSYRQEQYF; CDR3 DNA: TGTGCCAGCAGTTACAGACAGGAGCAGTACTTC
D gene: -; V gene: TRBV18; J gene: TRBJ1-4; clone size: -; CDR3 protein: CASSKEEAEKLFF; CDR3 DNA: TGTGCCAGCTCTAAGGAGGAGGCTGAAAAACTGTTTTTT
D gene: TRBD2; V gene: TRBV5-1; J gene: TRBJ2-5; clone size: -; CDR3 protein: CASSLEGAGAGGIQETQYF; CDR3 DNA: TGCGCCAGCAGCTTGGAAGGGGCCGGGGCGGGAGGAATACAAGAGACCCAGTACTTC
D gene: -; V gene: TRBV7-9; J gene: TRBJ1-5; clone size: once; CDR3 protein: CASSSATGHQPQHF; CDR3 DNA: TGTGCCAGCAGCTCCGCAACAGGGCATCAGCCCCAGCATTTT
D gene: TRBD2; V gene: TRBV6-5; J gene: TRBJ2-7; clone size: -; CDR3 protein: CASEGTSGRVQYF; CDR3 DNA: TGTGCCAGCGAAGGGACTAGCGGGAGGGTGCAGTACTTC
D gene: TRBD1; V gene: TRBV23-1; J gene: TRBJ2-3; clone size: -; CDR3 protein: CASSQKDRRADTQYF; CDR3 DNA: TGCGCCAGCAGTCAAAAGGACAGGCGAGCAGATACGCAGTATTTT
D gene: TRBD1; V gene: TRBV7-2; J gene: TRBJ1-2; clone size: -; CDR3 protein: CASSARQGASNYGYTF; CDR3 DNA: TGTGCCAGCAGCGCAAGACAGGGGGCATCTAACTATGGCTACACCTTC
D gene: -; V gene: TRBV18; J gene: TRBJ2-7; clone size: -; CDR3 protein: CASSPSEDYEQYF; CDR3 DNA: TGTGCCAGCTCACCAAGTGAGGACTACGAGCAGTACTTC
D gene: -; V gene: TRBV27; J gene: TRBJ1-4; clone size: -; CDR3 protein: CASGGGVDEKLFF; CDR3 DNA: TGTGCCAGTGGTGGCGGGGTGGATGAAAAACTGTTTTTT
D gene: -; V gene: TRBV4-3; J gene: TRBJ1-2; clone size: once; CDR3 protein: CASSQRARPRDGYTF; CDR3 DNA: TGCGCCAGCAGCCAGAGGGCGCGCCCGAGAGATGGCTACACCTTC
D gene: -; V gene: TRBV30; J gene: TRBJ1-1; clone size: -; CDR3 protein: CAWKGPTEAFF; CDR3 DNA: TGTGCCTGGAAGGGGCCCACTGAAGCTTTCTTT
D gene: -; V gene: TRBV6-6; J gene: TRBJ2-1; clone size: few; CDR3 protein: CASSYSMEGYNEQFF; CDR3 DNA: TGTGCCAGCAGTTACTCGATGGAGGGGTACAATGAGCAGTTCTTC
D gene: -; V gene: TRBV19; J gene: TRBJ2-1; clone size: -; CDR3 protein: CASSLIGLGQFF; CDR3 DNA: TGTGCCAGTAGTTTAATCGGGTTGGGGCAGTTCTTC
D gene: -; V gene: TRBV15; J gene: TRBJ1-3; clone size: -; CDR3 protein: CATSRDRVLRSGNTIYF; CDR3 DNA: TGTGCCACCAGCAGAGATCGGGTCCTCCGCTCTGGAAACACCATATATTTT
D gene: -; V gene: TRBV4-3; J gene: TRBJ2-3; clone size: -; CDR3 protein: CASSQDRFETDTQYF; CDR3 DNA: TGCGCCAGCAGCCAAGATCGGTTCGAGACAGATACGCAGTATTTT
D gene: TRBD1; V gene: TRBV7-9; J gene: TRBJ1-5; clone size: -; CDR3 protein: CADRVYDQPQHF; CDR3 DNA: TGTGCAGACAGGGTTTACGATCAGCCCCAGCATTTT
D gene: -; V gene: TRBV28; J gene: TRBJ1-1; clone size: -; CDR3 protein: CASRSLRKVTQDTEAFF; CDR3 DNA: TGTGCCAGCAGATCTCTCCGAAAAGTAACACAGGACACTGAAGCTTTCTTT
D gene: -; V gene: TRBV11-3; J gene: TRBJ2-3; clone size: -; CDR3 protein: CASSVSVAASTDTQYF; CDR3 DNA: TGTGCCAGCAGCGTTTCGGTAGCGGCTAGCACAGATACGCAGTATTTT
D gene: TRBD2; V gene: TRBV7-3; J gene: TRBJ2-3; clone size: -; CDR3 protein: CASSEVGGSADTQYF; CDR3 DNA: TGTGCCAGCAGTGAGGTTGGCGGGAGTGCAGATACGCAGTATTTT
D gene: -; V gene: TRBV12-5; J gene: TRBJ2-5; clone size: -; CDR3 protein: CASGDSIEETQYF; CDR3 DNA: TGTGCTAGTGGCGACTCTATCGAAGAGACCCAGTACTTC
D gene: -; V gene: TRBV7-3; J gene: TRBJ2-7; clone size: once; CDR3 protein: CASSLGAGLLYEQYF; CDR3 DNA: TGTGCCAGCAGCTTAGGCGCGGGGTTACTATACGAGCAGTACTTC
D gene: TRBD1; V gene: TRBV28; J gene: TRBJ1-1; clone size: -; CDR3 protein: CASSPSTGKDTEAFF; CDR3 DNA: TGTGCCAGCAGTCCCTCGACAGGGAAGGACACTGAAGCTTTCTTT
D gene: TRBD1; V gene: TRBV30; J gene: TRBJ1-1; clone size: once; CDR3 protein: CAWSTGDTEAFF; CDR3 DNA: TGTGCCTGGAGTACAGGGGACACTGAAGCTTTCTTT
D gene: TRBD2; V gene: TRBV19; J gene: TRBJ2-1; clone size: -; CDR3 protein: CASSLRLAGGRNEQFF; CDR3 DNA: TGTGCCAGTAGTCTTCGACTAGCGGGAGGTAGAAATGAGCAGTTCTTC
D gene: -; V gene: TRBV7-9; J gene: TRBJ1-2; clone size: -; CDR3 protein: CASSTRKTENYGYTF; CDR3 DNA: TGTGCCAGCAGCACCCGAAAGACAGAGAACTATGGCTACACCTTC
D gene: -; V gene: TRBV7-9; J gene: TRBJ2-7; clone size: -; CDR3 protein: CASSPREYLYYEQYF; CDR3 DNA: TGTGCCAGCAGCCCCCGGGAGTACTTGTACTACGAGCAGTACTTC
D gene: -; V gene: TRBV2; J gene: TRBJ2-7; clone size: -; CDR3 protein: CASSERDFVLVEQYF; CDR3 DNA: TGTGCCAGCAGTGAAAGGGACTTCGTCCTTGTCGAGCAGTACTTC
D gene: -; V gene: TRBV5-4; J gene: TRBJ1-3; clone size: -; CDR3 protein: CASSFYSFSGNTIYF; CDR3 DNA: TGTGCCAGCAGCTTTTACAGCTTCTCTGGAAACACCATATATTTT
D gene: -; V gene: TRBV6-1; J gene: TRBJ1-5; clone size: -; CDR3 protein: CASSELGGGSVPQHF; CDR3 DNA: TGTGCCAGCAGTGAATTGGGGGGTGGTTCGGTGCCCCAGCATTTT
D gene: -; V gene: TRBV29-1; J gene: TRBJ2-3; clone size: -; CDR3 protein: CSLGGDTQYF; CDR3 DNA: TGCAGCCTAGGGGGAGATACGCAGTATTTT
D gene: TRBD2; V gene: TRBV7-9; J gene: TRBJ2-7; clone size: -; CDR3 protein: CASSLGTSGGSSYEQYF; CDR3 DNA: TGTGCCAGCAGCTTAGGGACTAGCGGGGGGAGCTCCTACGAGCAGTACTTC
D gene: -; V gene: TRBV6-1; J gene: TRBJ1-4; clone size: -; CDR3 protein: CASSEQYHHNEKLFF; CDR3 DNA: TGTGCCAGCAGTGAACAGTACCATCATAATGAAAAACTGTTTTTT
D gene: -; V gene: TRBV25-1; J gene: TRBJ2-7; clone size: -; CDR3 protein: CASSESSDQTYEQYF; CDR3 DNA: TGTGCCAGCAGTGAATCTAGCGATCAGACCTACGAGCAGTACTTC
D gene: TRBD2; V gene: TRBV5-3; J gene: TRBJ2-1; clone size: -; CDR3 protein: CARSWLRWLAGGGEEQFF; CDR3 DNA: TGTGCCAGAAGCTGGCTACGGTGGCTAGCGGGAGGCGGGGAAGAGCAGTTCTTC
D gene: TRBD2; V gene: TRBV6-1; J gene: TRBJ2-2; clone size: -; CDR3 protein: CASSEGWTSVTGELFF; CDR3 DNA: TGTGCCAGCAGTGAAGGGTGGACTAGCGTCACCGGGGAGCTGTTTTTT
D gene: TRBD2; V gene: TRBV5-1; J gene: TRBJ2-3; clone size: -; CDR3 protein: CASSLGVSGGSTDTQYF; CDR3 DNA: TGCGCCAGCAGCTTGGGGGTTAGCGGGGGAAGCACAGATACGCAGTATTTT
D gene: TRBD2; V gene: TRBV15; J gene: TRBJ2-1; clone size: -; CDR3 protein: CATSREGRASYNEQFF; CDR3 DNA: TGTGCCACCAGCAGAGAGGGGAGGGCGTCCTACAATGAGCAGTTCTTC
D gene: TRBD2; V gene: TRBV27; J gene: TRBJ2-5; clone size: -; CDR3 protein: CASSLSWRELSETQYF; CDR3 DNA: TGTGCCAGCAGTTTATCGTGGCGGGAGCTTAGCGAGACCCAGTACTTC
D gene: TRBD1; V gene: TRBV19; J gene: TRBJ2-7; clone size: -; CDR3 protein: CASSSRDRDEQYF; CDR3 DNA: TGTGCCAGTAGTTCCCGGGACAGAGACGAGCAGTACTTC
D gene: TRBD1; V gene: TRBV2; J gene: TRBJ2-1; clone size: -; CDR3 protein: CASSEKDRVIYNEQFF; CDR3 DNA: TGTGCCAGCAGTGAAAAGGACAGGGTGATTTACAATGAGCAGTTCTTC
D gene: -; V gene: TRBV6-1; J gene: TRBJ2-7; clone size: -; CDR3 protein: CASLTTIYEQYF; CDR3 DNA: TGTGCCAGCCTGACAACAATCTACGAGCAGTACTTC
D gene: -; V gene: TRBV4-1; J gene: TRBJ2-4; clone size: -; CDR3 protein: CASSQVGTVRLAKNIQYF; CDR3 DNA: TGCGCCAGCAGCCAAGTGGGTACAGTCCGGTTAGCCAAAAACATTCAGTACTTC
D gene: -; V gene: TRBV6-5; J gene: TRBJ1-2; clone size: -; CDR3 protein: CASIPKGRSYGYTF; CDR3 DNA: TGTGCCAGCATACCCAAGGGGCGCAGCTATGGCTACACCTTC
D gene: -; V gene: TRBV29-1; J gene: TRBJ1-1; clone size: -; CDR3 protein: CSVPHRDTAGAFF; CDR3 DNA: TGCAGCGTCCCGCACCGGGACACTGCTGGAGCTTTCTTT
D gene: -; V gene: TRBV6-4; J gene: TRBJ1-1; clone size: -; CDR3 protein: CASSVEGNTEAFF; CDR3 DNA: TGTGCCAGCAGTGTGGAGGGGAACACTGAAGCTTTCTTT
D gene: -; V gene: TRBV5-4; J gene: TRBJ2-7; clone size: -; CDR3 protein: CASSLGTSFSYEQYF; CDR3 DNA: TGTGCCAGCAGCTTGGGGACAAGTTTCTCCTACGAGCAGTACTTC
D gene: -; V gene: TRBV7-8; J gene: TRBJ1-2; clone size: -; CDR3 protein: CASSLPQGSRYGYTF; CDR3 DNA: TGTGCCAGCAGCTTACCCCAGGGGTCAAGATATGGCTACACCTTC
D gene: TRBD1; V gene: TRBV9; J gene: TRBJ2-5; clone size: -; CDR3 protein: CASSGKDRNWAIGETQYF; CDR3 DNA: TGTGCCAGCAGCGGGAAGGACAGGAATTGGGCAATAGGAGAGACCCAGTACTTC
D gene: -; V gene: TRBV29-1; J gene: TRBJ2-1; clone size: -; CDR3 protein: CSVQEQGSSYNEQFF; CDR3 DNA: TGCAGCGTCCAGGAACAGGGAAGCTCCTACAATGAGCAGTTCTTC
D gene: TRBD1; V gene: TRBV5-6; J gene: TRBJ1-2; clone size: -; CDR3 protein: CASSRTTGAYGYTF; CDR3 DNA: TGTGCCAGCAGCAGAACTACAGGGGCCTATGGCTACACCTTC
D gene: -; V gene: TRBV19; J gene: TRBJ2-4; clone size: -; CDR3 protein: CASSIMTGNIQYF; CDR3 DNA: TGTGCCAGTAGTATTATGACGGGAAACATTCAGTACTTC
D gene: -; V gene: TRBV6-5; J gene: TRBJ2-1; clone size: -; CDR3 protein: CASQLGANEQFF; CDR3 DNA: TGTGCCAGTCAACTTGGGGCGAATGAGCAGTTCTTC
D gene: TRBD1; V gene: TRBV5-1; J gene: TRBJ2-3; clone size: once; CDR3 protein: CASSPVGGTGRGTDTQYF; CDR3 DNA: TGCGCCAGCAGCCCAGTAGGCGGGACAGGACGTGGCACAGATACGCAGTATTTT